This T cell receptor (beta chain) was captured by sequencing in a study of T cell responses to AZD1222 COVID-19 vaccine. The data were produced by immunoSEQ multiplex PCR, yet TCRdb's version contains in-frame clones alone and is incomplete. The data hold 80,000 or so clones, with 87% observed a single time. Germline CDR1 SGHRS, CDR2 YFSETQ. V was pared by 4 bases and J by 9 bases, with 13 bases of the junction left unmatched. The CDR3 is 16 residues long. The sequence was obtained from an adult in good health. The V call is TRBV5-1, the J call TRBJ1-6, with 7 bases identical to TRBD1. Sequencing used peripheral blood, obtained on day 0 of AZD1222 vaccination. The CDR3: CASSRSGTERGSPLHF. The CDR3 nucleotides read TGCGCCAGCAGCCGTTCAGGGACAGAACGGGGTTCACCCCTCCACTTT.